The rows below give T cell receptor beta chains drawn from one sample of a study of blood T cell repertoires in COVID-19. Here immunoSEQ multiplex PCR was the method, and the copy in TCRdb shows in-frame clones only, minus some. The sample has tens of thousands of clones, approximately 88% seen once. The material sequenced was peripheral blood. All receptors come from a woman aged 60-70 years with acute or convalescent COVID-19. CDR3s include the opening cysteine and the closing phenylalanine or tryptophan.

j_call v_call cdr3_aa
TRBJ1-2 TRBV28 CASSTTGGNGYTF
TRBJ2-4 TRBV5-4 CASSPEKGLGNIQYF
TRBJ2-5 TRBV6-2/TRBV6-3 CASSYEAGALLETQYF
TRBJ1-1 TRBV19 CASSTLGGRTEAFF
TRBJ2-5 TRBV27 CASTPSVQETQYF
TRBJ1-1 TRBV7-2 CASSLATGGGTEAFF
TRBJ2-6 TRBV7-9 CASSLDGLTRLSGANVLTF
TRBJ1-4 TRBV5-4 CASSLGQVDEKLFF
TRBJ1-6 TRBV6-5 CASSYSRGRNSPLHF
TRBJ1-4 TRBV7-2 CASSPDRGSNEKLFF
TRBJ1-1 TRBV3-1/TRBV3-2 CASSQSYRQGIEAFF
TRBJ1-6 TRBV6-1 CASLEGTPQRPLSNSPLHF
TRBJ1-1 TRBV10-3 CAISYAGLNTEAFF
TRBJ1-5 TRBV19 CASSIGTGYSNQPQHF
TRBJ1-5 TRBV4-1 CASSRPGQSDQPQHF
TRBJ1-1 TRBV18 CASSRQGAGMNTEAFF
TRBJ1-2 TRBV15 CATSGSPNYGYTF
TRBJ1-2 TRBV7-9 CASSLSQNYGYTF
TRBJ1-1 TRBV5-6 CASSFTGENTEAFF
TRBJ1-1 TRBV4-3 CASSQDVRNTEAFF
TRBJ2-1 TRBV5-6 CARRTGSSYNEQFF
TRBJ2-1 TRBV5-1 CASSSGDRGWEQFF
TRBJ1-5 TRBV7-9 CASSLDGNQPQHF
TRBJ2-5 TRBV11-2 CASSLVFGGVGRETQYF
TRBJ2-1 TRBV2 CASSKQSGGSYNEQFF
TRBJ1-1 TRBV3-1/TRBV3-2 CASSQETGVNTEAFF
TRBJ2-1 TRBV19 CASSIAAGTSVFNEQFF
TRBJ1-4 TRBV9 CASSVRGQLGEKLFF
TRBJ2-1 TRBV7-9 CASSPSGTSGRFTNEQFF